This T cell receptor beta chain appears in the sequencing data of a study of OX40 agonist ivuxolimab in advanced cancers. Sequencing used immunoSEQ multiplex PCR; TCRdb keeps in-frame clones, though not all of them. The sample has 52,000 or so clones, about 82% seen once; the top ten hold 2.5% to 3%. CDR3 length: 15 amino acids. CDR1 is GTSNPN, CDR2 SVGIG, per germline (reference sequence). V was cut by 0 bases and J by 6 bases, with 17 bases left in between. The rearrangement uses TRBV30 and TRBJ1-1; D is unresolved. The TCR originated in an adult with an advanced solid tumor such as melanoma, head and neck, liver or kidney cancer. Sample: CD4+ or CD8+ T cells sorted from blood, taken in a trial of the OX40 agonist ivuxolimab. CDR3 DNA sequence: TGTGCCTGGAGTGTACAATTCAGGTTTTTAGCTGAAGCTTTCTTT. Its protein is CAWSVQFRFLAEAFF.